Below, 3 T cell receptor beta chains from the same sample are listed, as sequenced in a study of blood T cell repertoires in COVID-19. Profiled with immunoSEQ multiplex PCR; TCRdb holds only in-frame clones, not every one. The sample gives around 100,000 clones, 65% to 90% of which show up once; about 1.8% is in the top ten. The sequencing input was peripheral blood. These receptors were obtained from a man older than 75 with acute or convalescent COVID-19.

V is TRBV6-1 and J is TRBJ1-1, with D uncertain. The CDR3 contains 15 residues. CDR1 is MNHNS, CDR2 SASEGT, per germline. V was shortened by 2 bases and J by 0 bases, with 10 bases between the two germline ends. The CDR3 is CASSEIGLLNTEAFF. CDR3 nucleotide sequence: TGTGCCAGCAGTGAAATCGGACTTCTGAACACTGAAGCTTTCTTT.

This chain joins TRBV7-2 and TRBJ2-1; 7 positions agree with TRBD2. The CDR3 has 13 residues. After removal of 6 bases from V and 4 bases from J, the junction contained 3 bases not matched to a gene. CDR1 is SGHTA and CDR2 is FQGNSA in the germline V gene. CDR3 residues: CASRSSGYNEQFF. The CDR3 coding sequence is TGTGCCAGCAGGAGTAGCGGGTACAATGAGCAGTTCTTC.

The rearrangement joins TRBV12-3 or TRBV12-4 to TRBJ2-7; D not certain. Trimming pared 7 bases from V and 1 base from J, leaving 11 bases between. The CDR3 has 13 amino acids. This CDR3 is CASKDLFSYEQYF. CDR3 coding DNA: TGTGCCAGCAAAGACTTGTTTTCCTACGAGCAGTACTTC.